This T cell receptor (beta chain) was observed in a study of T cell responses to AZD1222 COVID-19 vaccine (TCRdb year 2021). For the study in its entirety: A total of approximately 250 trial participants underwent TCR sequencing, of whom about 200 had received two doses of AZD1222 and about 25 had received two doses of the MenACWY control vaccine. Enrollment into the trials was organized by age into subgroups of 18-55, 56-69 and 70-plus years, and those subgroups contained about 160, 30 and 59 TCR-sequenced participants, respectively.

Taken with the paper, the label for time point translates to: about 28 days (+/-7) after the second vaccine dose. AZD1222 recipients whose second dose came at about 4 weeks and those whose second dose came at about 12 weeks were combined into one group, since spike-specific TCR depth and breadth did not differ between the two schedules. Samples from vaccinated people were obtained from the UK trials COV001 and COV002, which included a single-blind randomized controlled phase 2/3 trial of AZD1222 (ChAdOx1 nCoV-19) in healthy adults. For TCRbeta chain sequencing, PBMC samples were collected from trial participants at day 0 and at day 28 after the second dose. About this clone itself: Its antigen is currently not known. The sample holds no much larger clone one base away, and base qualities are not on file.

Results and caveats for the whole study, not just this receptor: Reportedly, close to half of the unique spike-specific TCRs recognized epitopes lying outside the regions that are mutated in the B.1.351 and B.1.1.7 variants. After two AZD1222 doses, spike-specific TCR breadth and depth were significantly higher than at day 0 and than in MenACWY recipients. Most participants were white British and females outnumbered males, and the authors suggested that clonal diversity may have been underestimated. In the small 56-69-year group, the increase in depth fell short of significance, most likely because of low power. No day 14 peak-response samples were available, so repertoires were characterized only after the peak T cell response. Vaccine-associated CD4 TCRs spanned the whole spike protein, with dominant responses in regions 160-218 and 743-854. Conclusions about previously exposed vaccinees are limited because only a handful of AZD1222 recipients were SARS-CoV-2 seropositive at baseline.

The CDR3 regions of human TCRbeta chains were subjected to immunosequencing. The authors' analysis ran thus. Repertoire TCRs were matched against a reference library of SARS-CoV-2-specific TCRs generated with the MIRA antigen-specificity platform. Breadth was defined as the fraction of unique TCRs that were SARS-CoV-2-associated. Depth was defined as the fraction of total T cells that were SARS-CoV-2-associated. Using the MIRA data, each spike-specific TCR was mapped to the spike region that the TCR reacts to and placed in a CD4 or CD8 class. Log10-transformed breadth and depth values were compared by one-way ANOVA with Sidak's multiple comparisons tests. TCRdb provides this immuneACCESS table in a form limited to in-frame rearrangements. Some clones are lacking; in checked studies, under half of them reflect an unresolved V gene, and why the rest are absent is not known. V and J calls and clone size are copied from that table; D and trimming were computed from the DNA. Recorded for this sample are about 110,000 clones; 90% to 95% of them occurred a single time. The top ten hold roughly 6% of the sample.

This clonotype was sampled from an adult who received the AZD1222 COVID-19 vaccine. Sequenced material: peripheral blood, taken 28 days after the second AZD1222 dose.

CDR3 protein: CASSEGAEGPTDTQYF. The nucleotide sequence reads as follows: TGTGCCAGCTCCGAGGGAGCGGAAGGCCCCACAGATACGCAGTATTTT. The rearrangement joined TRBV7-9 to TRBJ2-3; TRBD2 is a possible D gene, resting on 5 matching bases. The CDR3 has 16 amino acids, counting the end cysteine and phenylalanine. Only CDR3 DNA is held: 48 bases, read in frame from base 1. CDR1 is given as SEHNR and CDR2 as FQNEAQ, both from the germline V gene (reference sequence). V drops 8 bases and J drops 2 bases, leaving 20 bases in between.